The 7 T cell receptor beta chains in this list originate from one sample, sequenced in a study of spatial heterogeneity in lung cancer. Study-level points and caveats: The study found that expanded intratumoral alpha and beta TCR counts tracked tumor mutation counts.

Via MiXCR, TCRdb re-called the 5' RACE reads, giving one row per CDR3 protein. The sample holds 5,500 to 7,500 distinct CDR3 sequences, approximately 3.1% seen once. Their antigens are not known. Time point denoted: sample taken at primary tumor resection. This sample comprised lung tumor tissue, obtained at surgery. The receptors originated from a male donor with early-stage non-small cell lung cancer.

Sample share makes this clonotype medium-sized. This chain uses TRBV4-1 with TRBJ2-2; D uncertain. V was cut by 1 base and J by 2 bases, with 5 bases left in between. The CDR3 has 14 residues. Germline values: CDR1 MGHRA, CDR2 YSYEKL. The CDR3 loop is CASSQVINTGELFF. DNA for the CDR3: TGCGCCAGCAGCCAAGTAATTAACACCGGGGAGCTGTTTTTT.

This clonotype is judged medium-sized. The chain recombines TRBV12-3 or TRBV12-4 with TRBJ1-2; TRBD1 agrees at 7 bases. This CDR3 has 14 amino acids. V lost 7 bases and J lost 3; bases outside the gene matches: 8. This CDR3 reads CASTPGQVHYGYTF. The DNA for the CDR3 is TGTGCCAGCACCCCCGGACAGGTCCACTATGGCTACACCTTC.

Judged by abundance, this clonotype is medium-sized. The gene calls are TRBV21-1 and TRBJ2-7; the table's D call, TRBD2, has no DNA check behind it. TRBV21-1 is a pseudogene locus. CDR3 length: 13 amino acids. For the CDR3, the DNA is TGTGCCAGCAGTGGGGGCCCTCCCTACGAGCAGTACTTC. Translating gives CASSGGPPYEQYF.

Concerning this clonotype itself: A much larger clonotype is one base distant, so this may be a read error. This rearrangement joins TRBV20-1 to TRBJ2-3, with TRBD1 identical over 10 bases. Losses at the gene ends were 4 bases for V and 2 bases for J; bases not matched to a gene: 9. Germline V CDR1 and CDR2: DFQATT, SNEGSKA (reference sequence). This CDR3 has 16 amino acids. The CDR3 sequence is CSAKDLGQGLTDTQYF. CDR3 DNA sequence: TGCAGTGCTAAAGATCTGGGACAGGGGCTCACAGATACGCAGTATTTT.

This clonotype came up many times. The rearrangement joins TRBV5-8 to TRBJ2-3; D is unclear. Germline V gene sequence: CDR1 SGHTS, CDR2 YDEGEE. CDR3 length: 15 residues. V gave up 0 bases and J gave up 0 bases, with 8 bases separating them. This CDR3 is CASSLGGTSTDTQYF. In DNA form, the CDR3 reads TGTGCCAGCAGCTTGGGGGGAACCAGCACAGATACGCAGTATTTT.

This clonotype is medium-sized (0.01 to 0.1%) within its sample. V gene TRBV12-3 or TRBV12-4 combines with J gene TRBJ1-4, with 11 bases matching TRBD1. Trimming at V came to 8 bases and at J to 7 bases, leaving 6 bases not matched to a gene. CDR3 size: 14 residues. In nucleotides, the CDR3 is TGTGCCAGCTCCCAGGGACAGGGGGGTGAAAAACTGTTTTTT. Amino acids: CASSQGQGGEKLFF.

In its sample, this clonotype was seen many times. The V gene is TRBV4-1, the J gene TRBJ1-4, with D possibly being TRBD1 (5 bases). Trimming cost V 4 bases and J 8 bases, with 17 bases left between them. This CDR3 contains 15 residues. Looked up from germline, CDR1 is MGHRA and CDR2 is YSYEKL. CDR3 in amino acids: CASSLGTGGGEKLFF. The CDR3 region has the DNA TGCGCCAGCAGCCTCGGGACGGGAGGAGGGGAAAAACTGTTTTTT.